This TCR beta chain was identified in a study of T cell responses to AZD1222 COVID-19 vaccine. The study, taken as a whole, reports: The reported proportion of spike-specific TCRs targeting unmutated variant regions was nearly half. Spike-specific TCR breadth and depth rose after two AZD1222 doses.

The CDR3 is 13 amino acids. V shed 3 bases and J shed 3 bases, with 6 bases lying between them. Assay used: immunoSEQ multiplex PCR; TCRdb lists only in-frame clones, some missing. The sample consists of about 110,000 clones, around 81% of them appearing once. Concerning this clone itself: Its antigen is currently unknown.

The chain links TRBV12-3 or TRBV12-4 to TRBJ2-1; D is uncertain. The source material was peripheral blood, sampled on day 0 of AZD1222 vaccination. The receptor's source is an adult in good health. The CDR3 nucleotides read TGTGCCAGCAGTTTCGCCGACTACAATGAGCAGTTCTTC. Protein: CASSFADYNEQFF.